These 5 T cell receptor beta chains were all obtained from the same sample, sequenced in a study of T cells after yellow fever vaccination. A single record per CDR3 protein comes from TCRdb applying MiXCR to the 5' RACE reads. The data show 150,000 to 200,000 distinct CDR3 sequences, approximately 9.9% seen once. This material consisted of CD8+ T cells sorted from PBMCs, taken 15 days after the yellow fever booster vaccination. The receptors here all came from a man aged 18 to 30 who received the YFV17D yellow fever vaccine.

The chain employs TRBV7-8 and TRBJ1-5; unclear D gene. The CDR3 is 15 amino acids. Germline V lookup: CDR1 SGHVS, CDR2 FQNEAQ. V lost 1 base and J 4 bases, leaving 11 bases between the germline ends. Written as DNA, the CDR3 is TGTGCCAGCAGCTTAGATCCCCTGAGGAATCAGCCCCAGCATTTT. Its translation is CASSLDPLRNQPQHF.

This chain links TRBV5-1 with TRBJ2-5, with 7 nucleotides matching TRBD2. Germline V gives CDR1 SGHRS, CDR2 YFSETQ. Trimming removed 5 bases from V and 5 bases from J; junction bases left unmatched: 9. This CDR3 spans 14 amino acids. This chain's CDR3 is CASSPVGGSETQYF. The CDR3 coding sequence is TGCGCCAGCAGTCCCGTGGGGGGGTCTGAGACCCAGTACTTC.

The chain employs TRBV24-1 and TRBJ2-1; D is undetermined. Looked up from germline, CDR1 is KGHDR and CDR2 is SFDVKD. Deletions cut 1 base from V and 8 bases from J, with 8 bases between. The CDR3 is 13 amino acids. CDR3 loop: CATSDFRSHEQFF. Written as DNA, the CDR3 is TGTGCCACCAGTGATTTCCGTAGCCATGAGCAGTTCTTC.

This clonotype was found a few times. The rearrangement joins TRBV5-1 to TRBJ2-1, with TRBD1 matching 10 bases. CDR3 length: 13 residues. Trimming at V came to 9 bases and at J to 5 bases, leaving 5 bases not matched to a gene. Germline CDR1 reads SGHRS; CDR2 reads YFSETQ. CDR3 bases: TGCGCCACCGGGACAGGGGAGGACAATGAGCAGTTCTTC. It codes for CATGTGEDNEQFF.

Many counts were recorded for this clonotype. The chain carries TRBV24-1 and TRBJ1-2; possible D gene TRBD1, 5 bases. CDR1 and CDR2 (germline): KGHDR, SFDVKD. The CDR3 loop spans 15 amino acids. V was pared by 3 bases and J by 4 bases, with 14 bases between. The CDR3 reads CATSDRHLGTYGYTF. The CDR3, as DNA: TGTGCCACCAGTGATCGCCATTTGGGGACCTATGGCTACACCTTC.